This T cell receptor (beta chain) was recovered during a study of control samples from healthy donors and cancer patients. There are 16 residues in the CDR3. Sequenced by immunoSEQ multiplex PCR; TCRdb stores in-frame clones only, minus some. The sample yields fewer than 200,000 clones, roughly 92% seen once. The chain is built from TRBV21-1 and TRBJ2-7; TRBD1, the table's D call, lacks a check against the DNA. TRBV21-1 is a documented pseudogene. The specimen was blood. The sequence came from a man aged 25 to 40 in good health. The CDR3 coding sequence is TGTGCCAGCAGCAACCCCCCCTCCAGGCCCGCCTACGAGCAGTACTTC. Protein: CASSNPPSRPAYEQYF.